This is a list of T cell receptor beta chains from one sample in a study of beta chain features in type 1 diabetes. The data were produced by immunoSEQ multiplex PCR, yet TCRdb's version contains in-frame clones alone and is incomplete. The sample has roughly 150,000 clones, around 8.4% seen once. Input material: central memory CD4+ T cells from blood. The source of these receptors is a woman aged 18-29 years with type 1 diabetes. CDR3s include the opening cysteine and the closing phenylalanine or tryptophan. A D gene is named only where the DNA matches it firmly. Clone size is shown for a subset of rows, as once, few, many or a class of expanded clone.

CDR3 protein	CDR3 DNA	V gene	J gene	clone size	D gene
CASSPLTQGGNTIYF	TGTGCCAGCTCACCACTGACCCAGGGGGGCAACACCATATATTTT	TRBV18	TRBJ1-3	many	TRBD1
CASSIHRLIGELFF	TGTGCCAGTAGTATACACAGGCTAATCGGGGAGCTGTTTTTT	TRBV19	TRBJ2-2	NA	NA
CASSNAGVGYTF	TGTGCCAGCAGTAATGCAGGGGTTGGCTACACCTTC	TRBV6-1	TRBJ1-2	NA	NA
CASSLAGRGGSNEQFF	TGTGCCAGCAGCTTAGCCGGCAGGGGTGGATCGAATGAGCAGTTCTTC	TRBV7-2	TRBJ2-1	few	NA
CASSLEVEASRGYTF	TGCGCCAGCAGCTTGGAGGTGGAGGCCTCGCGGGGCTACACCTTC	TRBV5-1	TRBJ1-2	few	NA
CASSLDRGTNYGYTF	TGCGCCAGCAGCTTGGATCGGGGAACTAACTATGGCTACACCTTC	TRBV5-1	TRBJ1-2	few	NA
CASSASARSEQYF	TGTGCCAGCTCAGCGAGCGCCCGGTCCGAGCAGTACTTC	TRBV18	TRBJ2-7	NA	NA
CASSLPGQMNYGYTF	TGTGCCAGCAGCTTACCGGGACAGATGAACTATGGCTACACCTTC	TRBV5-4	TRBJ1-2	few	TRBD1
CASRATTGGQETQYF	TGTGCCAGCAGGGCTACCACGGGGGGCCAAGAGACCCAGTACTTC	TRBV7-8	TRBJ2-5	few	TRBD2
CASSPRGGQHNQPQHF	TGTGCCAGCTCACCACGGGGAGGGCAGCACAATCAGCCCCAGCATTTT	TRBV18	TRBJ1-5	NA	NA
CASSETGTGEQYF	TGTGCCAGCAGTGAAACCGGGACAGGTGAGCAGTACTTC	TRBV6-1	TRBJ2-7	NA	TRBD1
CASSYRGQETQYF	TGTGCCAGCAGTTACAGGGGCCAAGAGACCCAGTACTTC	TRBV6-5	TRBJ2-5	NA	NA
CASSFPTGDYGYTF	TGTGCCAGCAGTTTTCCGACAGGGGACTATGGCTACACCTTC	TRBV28	TRBJ1-2	few	TRBD1
CASSQDPGTANEKLFF	TGTGCCAGCAGCCAGGACCCCGGGACAGCTAATGAAAAACTGTTTTTT	TRBV5-4	TRBJ1-4	NA	TRBD1
CASSQGKGGGQPQHF	TGCGCCAGCAGCCAAGGCAAAGGGGGCGGGCAGCCCCAGCATTTT	TRBV4-3	TRBJ1-5	NA	TRBD1
CASSPGGSSYNEQFF	TGCGCCAGCAGCCCGGGGGGGAGTTCCTACAATGAGCAGTTCTTC	TRBV5-1	TRBJ2-1	few	TRBD2
CASSQDRGLNTEAFF	TGCGCCAGCAGCCAAGATAGGGGACTCAACACTGAAGCTTTCTTT	TRBV4-3	TRBJ1-1	NA	NA
CASSESLGGRGEQYF	TGTGCCAGCAGTGAATCCCTGGGGGGTCGGGGCGAGCAGTACTTC	TRBV25-1	TRBJ2-7	few	NA
CASRLTSGVTNTGELFF	TGCGCCAGCCGCTTGACTAGCGGGGTAACGAACACCGGGGAGCTGTTTTTT	TRBV5-1	TRBJ2-2	NA	TRBD2
CASSPILRGGDTIYF	TGCGCCAGCAGCCCGATACTGCGAGGGGGGGACACCATATATTTT	TRBV4-1	TRBJ1-3	few	NA
CASSASRGLLAFF	TGTGCCAGCAGTGCGAGCAGGGGGCTTCTGGCTTTCTTT	TRBV6-4	TRBJ1-1	NA	TRBD1
CASSLGQLDLYEQYF	TGTGCCAGCAGCTTAGGACAGTTAGATCTCTACGAGCAGTACTTC	TRBV7-2	TRBJ2-7	NA	NA
CASSEAGQGNTEAFF	TGTGCCAGCAGTGAAGCAGGACAGGGGAACACTGAAGCTTTCTTT	TRBV2	TRBJ1-1	NA	TRBD1
CASSGLAGGGEQFF	TGTGCCAGCAGTGGACTAGCGGGGGGCGGTGAGCAGTTCTTC	TRBV6-1	TRBJ2-1	few	TRBD2
CASSATVTNTEAFF	TGTGCCAGCTCAGCGACTGTTACTAACACTGAAGCTTTCTTT	TRBV18	TRBJ1-1	few	NA
CASSLNRGDTEAFF	TGTGCCAGCAGTTTGAACCGGGGGGACACTGAAGCTTTCTTT	TRBV27	TRBJ1-1	NA	NA
CASRPPGGTYYEQYF	TGTGCCAGCAGACCTCCTGGCGGGACTTACTACGAGCAGTACTTC	TRBV5-4	TRBJ2-7	few	NA
CASSTSTGLNQPQHF	TGTGCCAGCAGCACCTCGACAGGGCTCAATCAGCCCCAGCATTTT	TRBV7-6	TRBJ1-5	many	TRBD1
CASSKGLPDIQYF	TGTGCCAGCAGCAAAGGACTCCCGGACATTCAGTACTTC	TRBV7-9	TRBJ2-4	NA	NA
CASGLGDRVSQHF	TGTGCTAGTGGTTTGGGGGACAGGGTGTCCCAGCATTTT	TRBV12-5	TRBJ1-5	NA	TRBD1
CASSVTKGKTGQVLYF	TGTGCCAGCAGCGTAACAAAAGGAAAGACGGGACAGGTGCTGTACTTC	TRBV9	TRBJ2-4	NA	TRBD1
CASSPMGDGYTF	TGCGCCAGCAGCCCCATGGGAGATGGCTACACCTTC	TRBV4-3	TRBJ1-2	NA	NA
CASSKLMVASSYNEQFF	TGTGCCAGTAGTAAATTGATGGTAGCGAGCTCCTACAATGAGCAGTTCTTC	TRBV19	TRBJ2-1	NA	NA
CSVMEGTYNEQFF	TGCAGCGTCATGGAGGGAACCTACAATGAGCAGTTCTTC	TRBV29-1	TRBJ2-1	many	NA
CASSLQWATNEQFF	TGTGCCAGCAGCCTACAGTGGGCGACGAATGAGCAGTTCTTC	TRBV11-2	TRBJ2-1	few	NA
CASSWRGGRDEQYF	TGTGCCAGCAGTTGGCGGGGAGGTCGGGACGAGCAGTACTTC	TRBV27	TRBJ2-7	few	NA
CASSPTNVPQYF	TGTGCCAGCAGCCCAACTAATGTGCCCCAGTACTTC	TRBV5-5	TRBJ2-5	few	NA
CASSPRQGLTGELFF	TGTGCCAGCAGCCCCAGACAGGGGTTGACCGGGGAGCTGTTTTTT	TRBV6-5	TRBJ2-2	few	TRBD1
CASSQDRGETQYF	TGTGCCAGCAGCCAAGACAGAGGAGAGACCCAGTACTTC	TRBV4-2	TRBJ2-5	NA	NA
CSASRRSTIYF	TGCAGTGCTAGTCGAAGGAGCACCATATATTTT	TRBV20-1	TRBJ1-3	few	NA
CASSPPPGTYEQYF	TGTGCCAGCTCACCACCCCCGGGTACCTACGAGCAGTACTTC	TRBV18	TRBJ2-7	many	NA
CASSPSGSQETQYF	TGTGCCAGCAGTCCTAGCGGGAGCCAAGAGACCCAGTACTTC	TRBV6-5	TRBJ2-5	NA	TRBD2